This TCR beta chain stems from a study of blood T cell repertoires in COVID-19. Profiled with immunoSEQ multiplex PCR; TCRdb holds only in-frame clones, not every one. Of 140,000 or so clones in the sample, roughly 79% were seen once. The CDR3 has 17 residues. V lost 5 bases and J 3 bases, leaving 20 bases between the germline ends. Germline V gene data show CDR1 as SEHNR and CDR2 as FQNEAQ (reference sequence). The source material was peripheral blood. The clonotype comes from a man in his fifties or sixties with active or convalescent COVID-19. The gene calls are TRBV7-9 and TRBJ1-5; perhaps TRBD1 as D (6 bases). The CDR3: CASSQNKGDPINQPQHF. The CDR3 coding sequence is TGTGCCAGCAGCCAGAATAAGGGGGACCCCATCAATCAGCCCCAGCATTTT.